These T cell receptor beta chains were read from a single sample in a study of CD8 T cells in ankylosing spondylitis. TCRdb processed the 5' RACE reads anew with MiXCR; each CDR3 protein has one entry. Here the sample spans about 800,000 distinct CDR3 sequences, 10% to 15% being singletons. Sequenced sample: blood, either unsorted or a sorted T cell fraction (not recorded which). These receptors were obtained from a male donor with ankylosing spondylitis. CDR3s include the opening cysteine and the closing phenylalanine or tryptophan. The D gene is left open where the match is weak. Expanded clones are given a class, and other clones once, few, many or no size at all.

abundance: -
v_gene: TRBV18
d_gene: -
j_gene: TRBJ2-1
CDR3nt: TGTGCCAGCTCAACCAATAGCCTCAGCTACAATGAGCAGTTCTTC
CDR3aa: CASSTNSLSYNEQFF

abundance: -
v_gene: TRBV20-1
d_gene: -
j_gene: TRBJ2-3
CDR3nt: TGCAGTGAAACACAGGGAAATCGGGCAGATACGCAGTATTTT
CDR3aa: CSETQGNRADTQYF

abundance: -
v_gene: TRBV20-1
d_gene: TRBD1
j_gene: TRBJ2-7
CDR3nt: TGCAGTGCGGGCCGACAGGGGATCTCCCACGAGCAGTACTTC
CDR3aa: CSAGRQGISHEQYF

abundance: few
v_gene: TRBV27
d_gene: -
j_gene: TRBJ1-1
CDR3nt: TGTGCCAGCAGTCTGGGGGCCCCAGGGGACGGCACTGAAGCTTTCTTT
CDR3aa: CASSLGAPGDGTEAFF

abundance: -
v_gene: TRBV9
d_gene: -
j_gene: TRBJ2-2
CDR3nt: TGTGCCAGCAGCCCGATCCTCGGATACGCGAACACCGGGGAGCTGTTTTTT
CDR3aa: CASSPILGYANTGELFF

abundance: few
v_gene: TRBV28
d_gene: -
j_gene: TRBJ2-7
CDR3nt: TGTGCCAGCACGGAGAGCTCCTACGAGCAGTACTTC
CDR3aa: CASTESSYEQYF

abundance: -
v_gene: TRBV6-5
d_gene: -
j_gene: TRBJ2-1
CDR3nt: TGTGCCAGCAGTTATACTCTCGAGGATGAGCAGTTCTTC
CDR3aa: CASSYTLEDEQFF

abundance: few
v_gene: TRBV5-4
d_gene: TRBD1
j_gene: TRBJ1-6
CDR3nt: TGTGCCAGCAGCTTGGATTGGGACAGGGGTACTTCACCCCTCCACTTT
CDR3aa: CASSLDWDRGTSPLHF

abundance: -
v_gene: TRBV6-1
d_gene: -
j_gene: TRBJ1-1
CDR3nt: TGTGCCAGCAGGACCCTGGCGGACACTGAAGCTTTCTTT
CDR3aa: CASRTLADTEAFF

abundance: -
v_gene: TRBV20-1
d_gene: -
j_gene: TRBJ2-7
CDR3nt: TGCAGTGCCCCGACGCGGACCTCCTACGAGCAGTACTTC
CDR3aa: CSAPTRTSYEQYF

abundance: many
v_gene: TRBV11-1
d_gene: -
j_gene: TRBJ2-2
CDR3nt: TGTGCCAGCAGCTCAACTAGAATTAAAGGGCTCAACACCGGGGAGCTGTTTTTT
CDR3aa: CASSSTRIKGLNTGELFF

abundance: many
v_gene: TRBV5-1
d_gene: TRBD1
j_gene: TRBJ1-1
CDR3nt: TGCGCCAGCAGCGTTGGGACAGCCGCTGAAGCTTTCTTT
CDR3aa: CASSVGTAAEAFF

abundance: -
v_gene: TRBV5-8
d_gene: -
j_gene: TRBJ1-5
CDR3nt: TGTGCCAGCAGCTTAATGGAGGGAACACGGCATTTT
CDR3aa: CASSLMEGTRHF

abundance: -
v_gene: TRBV9
d_gene: -
j_gene: TRBJ1-2
CDR3nt: TGTGCCAGCAGCGTGGCACAATCTCCCCTAAGTGGCTACACCTTC
CDR3aa: CASSVAQSPLSGYTF

abundance: many
v_gene: TRBV5-1
d_gene: TRBD2
j_gene: TRBJ2-1
CDR3nt: TGCGCCAGCAGCTTGGGCGGGGGTCTGCTTTCCTACAATGAGCAGTTCTTC
CDR3aa: CASSLGGGLLSYNEQFF

abundance: many
v_gene: TRBV7-2
d_gene: -
j_gene: TRBJ2-3
CDR3nt: TGTGCCAGCAGCTTAGGGACGGACACCCGCACAGATACGCAGTATTTT
CDR3aa: CASSLGTDTRTDTQYF

abundance: -
v_gene: TRBV5-1
d_gene: -
j_gene: TRBJ2-7
CDR3nt: TGCGCCAGCAGCCCCGGGGTTGGGGACGAGCAGTACTTC
CDR3aa: CASSPGVGDEQYF

abundance: -
v_gene: TRBV6-2/TRBV6-3
d_gene: TRBD1
j_gene: TRBJ2-1
CDR3nt: TGTGCCAGCAGCGACAGGGTTCGGGTCAGCTCCTACAATGAGCAGTTCTTC
CDR3aa: CASSDRVRVSSYNEQFF

abundance: -
v_gene: TRBV7-2
d_gene: -
j_gene: TRBJ2-1
CDR3nt: TGTGCCAGCAGCTCGGGAAGGATATACAATGAGCAGTTCTTC
CDR3aa: CASSSGRIYNEQFF

abundance: -
v_gene: TRBV5-6
d_gene: -
j_gene: TRBJ1-1
CDR3nt: TGTGCCAGCAGCTTATTTATGAACACTGAAGCTTTCTTT
CDR3aa: CASSLFMNTEAFF

abundance: -
v_gene: TRBV5-1
d_gene: -
j_gene: TRBJ2-1
CDR3nt: TGCGCCAGCAGCAAGCTTTTCGGGCAAGACAATGAGCAGTTCTTC
CDR3aa: CASSKLFGQDNEQFF

abundance: many
v_gene: TRBV6-1
d_gene: -
j_gene: TRBJ1-1
CDR3nt: TGTGCCAGCAGTACACAGGGAGGTCGGGGCGCTTTCTTT
CDR3aa: CASSTQGGRGAFF

abundance: once
v_gene: TRBV7-2
d_gene: -
j_gene: TRBJ2-7
CDR3nt: TGTGCCAGCAGTCTAACCCCCCAAGGCTACGAGCAGTACTTC
CDR3aa: CASSLTPQGYEQYF

abundance: -
v_gene: TRBV27
d_gene: -
j_gene: TRBJ1-5
CDR3nt: TGTGCCAGCAGTCCTCGGATCCAGGGAGGCAATCAGCCCCAGCATTTT
CDR3aa: CASSPRIQGGNQPQHF

abundance: -
v_gene: TRBV18
d_gene: -
j_gene: TRBJ2-7
CDR3nt: TGTGCCAGCTCACCAATAGTAGGCGAGCAGTACTTC
CDR3aa: CASSPIVGEQYF

abundance: few
v_gene: TRBV9
d_gene: -
j_gene: TRBJ1-4
CDR3nt: TGTGCCAGCAGCGTGCGGGGAACAACTAATGAAAAACTGTTTTTT
CDR3aa: CASSVRGTTNEKLFF

abundance: few
v_gene: TRBV7-3
d_gene: -
j_gene: TRBJ2-5
CDR3nt: TGTGCCAGCAGCTTAAACGACGGGGGGACCCAGTACTTC
CDR3aa: CASSLNDGGTQYF

abundance: few
v_gene: TRBV12-3/TRBV12-4
d_gene: -
j_gene: TRBJ1-6
CDR3nt: TGTGCCAGTGCCAGGAGCTCCTATAATTCACCCCTCCACTTT
CDR3aa: CASARSSYNSPLHF

abundance: few
v_gene: TRBV7-9
d_gene: -
j_gene: TRBJ1-1
CDR3nt: TGTGCCAGCAGCTTAAGGCCAGATGAAGCTTTCTTT
CDR3aa: CASSLRPDEAFF

abundance: -
v_gene: TRBV4-3
d_gene: -
j_gene: TRBJ1-3
CDR3nt: TGCGCCAGCAGCCAAGCTCGCGGAAACACCATATATTTT
CDR3aa: CASSQARGNTIYF

abundance: many
v_gene: TRBV7-2
d_gene: -
j_gene: TRBJ1-5
CDR3nt: TGTGCCAGCAGTTTAGGCAGGAGCAATCAGCCCCAGCATTTT
CDR3aa: CASSLGRSNQPQHF

abundance: -
v_gene: TRBV10-2
d_gene: TRBD2
j_gene: TRBJ2-1
CDR3nt: TGCGCCAGCAGTGAGACGGGGACTAGCGGGAGGAGAGATGAGCAGTTCTTC
CDR3aa: CASSETGTSGRRDEQFF

abundance: -
v_gene: TRBV6-2/TRBV6-3
d_gene: -
j_gene: TRBJ1-1
CDR3nt: TGTGCCAGCAGTGGTGCGCAGGGTAGAGCTTTCTTT
CDR3aa: CASSGAQGRAFF

abundance: many
v_gene: TRBV20-1
d_gene: TRBD1
j_gene: TRBJ2-5
CDR3nt: TGCAGTGCTAGACTTCGACAGGGACAAGAGACCCAGTACTTC
CDR3aa: CSARLRQGQETQYF

abundance: -
v_gene: TRBV5-6
d_gene: -
j_gene: TRBJ2-3
CDR3nt: TGTGCCAGCAGCTTGGGGGGACCGATGGGGTCGGATACGCAGTATTTT
CDR3aa: CASSLGGPMGSDTQYF

abundance: many
v_gene: TRBV28
d_gene: -
j_gene: TRBJ2-7
CDR3nt: TGTGCCAGCAGTTTCCTGAGGGGCTACGAGCAGTACTTC
CDR3aa: CASSFLRGYEQYF

abundance: -
v_gene: TRBV9
d_gene: -
j_gene: TRBJ1-3
CDR3nt: TGTGCCAGCAGCGTAGAGGGTAGCTCTGGAAACACCATATATTTT
CDR3aa: CASSVEGSSGNTIYF

abundance: -
v_gene: TRBV18
d_gene: -
j_gene: TRBJ1-5
CDR3nt: TGTGCCAGCTCACCTCTGGGAGAGTTAAGCAATCAGCCCCAGCATTTT
CDR3aa: CASSPLGELSNQPQHF

abundance: few
v_gene: TRBV6-6
d_gene: -
j_gene: TRBJ2-5
CDR3nt: TGTGCCAGCGCCCCGGGAAGGGAGACCCAGTACTTC
CDR3aa: CASAPGRETQYF

abundance: few
v_gene: TRBV6-5
d_gene: -
j_gene: TRBJ1-6
CDR3nt: TGTGCCAGCAGTTCCCGGGGAGGGATGGATTCACCCCTCCACTTT
CDR3aa: CASSSRGGMDSPLHF

abundance: few
v_gene: TRBV7-2
d_gene: -
j_gene: TRBJ1-2
CDR3nt: TGTGCCAGCAGCTCCGATGGCTACACCTTC
CDR3aa: CASSSDGYTF